These 6 T cell receptor beta chains were sequenced from one sample in a study of PD-L1 blockade in urothelial cancer. TCRdb keeps only in-frame clones here, not all; method: immunoSEQ multiplex PCR. Of about 100,000 clones listed, around 93% were seen once; the top ten hold about 0.92%. Sequencing was performed on PBMCs, taken around atezolizumab (anti-PD-L1) treatment. The receptor source for this set is a woman of 80 years or more with urothelial cancer.

The chain is built from TRBV2 and TRBJ2-7; 7 bases match TRBD2. Germline values: CDR1 SNHLY, CDR2 FYNNEI. This CDR3 comprises 14 residues. J gave up 4 bases and V 4 bases, and 7 bases lay outside the gene matches. The CDR3 nucleotides are TGTGCCAGCAGTGGCGGGAGTAATATTTACGAGCAGTACTTC. Protein sequence: CASSGGSNIYEQYF.

The chain links TRBV9 to TRBJ2-2; perhaps TRBD2 as D (6 bases). Germline-derived CDR1 and CDR2 are SGDLS and YYNGEE. The CDR3 has 15 amino acids. V was clipped by 2 bases and J by 4 bases, with 12 bases between them. The CDR3 coding sequence is TGTGCCAGCAGCGTTACTTCGGAGGGCACCGGGGAGCTGTTTTTT. It yields the protein CASSVTSEGTGELFF. Complete variable domain (other parts from reference TRBV9 and TRBJ2-2): DSGVTQTPKHLITATGQRVTLRCSPRSGDLSVYWYQQSLDQGLQFLIQYYNGEERAKGNILERFSAQQFPDLHSELNLSSLELGDSALYFCASSVTSEGTGELFFGEGSRLTVL.

This clone was seen a single time. The chain carries TRBV28 and TRBJ1-5; 10 nucleotides agree with TRBD1. CDR3 size: 17 residues. Germline V gene data show CDR1 as MDHEN and CDR2 as SYDVKM. The V gene end was trimmed by 3 bases and the J gene end by 4 bases; junction bases not matched to a gene: 9. CDR3 coding DNA: TGTGCCAGCAGTTTGACAGGGGGCGCGTTTCGGAATCAGCCCCAGCATTTT. Its translation is CASSLTGGAFRNQPQHF.

The chain recombines TRBV7-9 with TRBJ1-1; 10 positions match TRBD1. V gave up 5 bases and J gave up 2 bases; unmatched junction bases: 8. In germline, CDR1 is SEHNR, CDR2 FQNEAQ (reference sequence). This CDR3 has 16 amino acids. The CDR3 loop is CASSRAGTGVNTEAFF. The CDR3 DNA sequence: TGTGCCAGCAGCAGAGCCGGGACAGGGGTAAACACTGAAGCTTTCTTT.

The chain joins TRBV9 to TRBJ2-1; 12 bases map to TRBD2. The V and J ends lost 3 bases and 4 bases, in that order; junction bases with no gene match: 2. The CDR3 sequence is 15 residues long. Germline V gene sequence: CDR1 SGDLS, CDR2 YYNGEE. The CDR3 DNA reads as TGTGCCAGCAGCGCTAGCGGGAGGGCTTACAATGAGCAGTTCTTC. Its translation is CASSASGRAYNEQFF.

This chain joins TRBV7-9 and TRBJ2-7, with D perhaps matching TRBD1 (6 bases). The V end lost 3 bases, the J end lost 0 bases, and 15 bases lay between the germline ends. CDR3 length: 16 residues. Germline lookup yields CDR1 SEHNR and CDR2 FQNEAQ (reference sequence). The CDR3 reads CASSFALGGSSYEQYF. CDR3 DNA: TGTGCCAGCAGCTTCGCCCTAGGGGGAAGCTCCTACGAGCAGTACTTC.